These 17 T cell receptor beta chains came from one sample sequenced in a study of T cells in Graves' hyperthyroidism and ophthalmopathy. Template material for amplifying TCR beta CDR3 regions consisted of RNA transcripts. First-round RT-PCR with HTBI primers amplified the TCR CDR3 region. TCRdb reprocessed the multiplex PCR reads via MiXCR and lists one record per CDR3 protein. The table has almost 600,000 distinct CDR3 sequences, roughly 46% seen once. The specimen was peripheral blood or thyroid tissue (not recorded which). The receptor set was obtained from a woman between 18 and 30 years old with Graves' hyperthyroidism.

This clonotype was seen ten or more times. The genes are TRBV7-2 and TRBJ2-7; 7 bases agree with TRBD1. This CDR3 comprises 15 residues. Germline V gene sequence: CDR1 SGHTA, CDR2 FQGNSA. After removal of 1 base from V and 0 bases from J, the junction contained 3 bases not matched to a gene. The CDR3 nucleotides read TGTGCCAGCAGCTTAGGACAGGGATTCTCCTACGAGCAGTACTTC. This encodes CASSLGQGFSYEQYF. Looking up the rest from reference TRBV7-2 and TRBJ2-7 gives the full variable domain: GAGVSQSPSNKVTEKGKDVELRCDPISGHTALYWYRQSLGQGLEFLIYFQGNSAPDKSGLPSDRFSAERTGGSVSTLTIQRTQQEDSAVYLCASSLGQGFSYEQYFGPGTRLTVT.

The chain combines TRBV29-1 with TRBJ1-1; 7 positions agree with TRBD1. The germline V gene has CDR1 SQVTM and CDR2 ANQGSEA. V shed 4 bases and J 3 bases; nucleotides not matched to a gene: 11. The CDR3 is made up of 15 amino acids. The CDR3 region is CSVAGGRQGDTEAFF. CDR3 nucleotide sequence: TGCAGCGTTGCTGGGGGGAGACAGGGCGACACTGAAGCTTTCTTT.

The V call is TRBV24-1, the J call TRBJ1-2, with TRBD1 matching over 9 bases. Germline V gives CDR1 KGHDR, CDR2 SFDVKD. The V gene end was trimmed by 3 bases and the J gene end by 8 bases; junction bases not matched to a gene: 9. The CDR3 consists of 15 residues. Here the CDR3 reads CATSDAGTGFGGYTF. The CDR3, as DNA: TGTGCCACCAGTGATGCCGGGACAGGGTTTGGAGGCTACACCTTC.

The rearrangement uses TRBV2 and TRBJ1-2; D is possibly TRBD1 (5 bases). The CDR3 has 14 residues. The germline V gene encodes CDR1 SNHLY and CDR2 FYNNEI. V lost 4 bases to trimming and J lost 6 bases, with 15 bases between them. CDR3 sequence: CASSGGETYNGYTF. The CDR3 DNA sequence: TGTGCCAGCAGTGGAGGGGAAACCTACAATGGCTACACCTTC.

This clonotype was recorded at least ten times. V gene TRBV13 combines with J gene TRBJ1-2; possible D gene TRBD1, 6 bases. V lost 3 bases to trimming and J lost 8 bases, with 16 bases between them. The CDR3 runs 14 residues. Germline V gives CDR1 PRHDT, CDR2 FYEKMQ (reference sequence). CDR3 in DNA: TGTGCCAGCAGCTTCGGGGAGGGGGATGTCGGCTACACCTTC. Amino acids: CASSFGEGDVGYTF.

This clonotype was counted a few times. The chain has TRBV6-6 and TRBJ1-5; 9 bases are shared with TRBD1. CDR3 length equals 16 residues. From germline, CDR1 is MNHNY and CDR2 SVGAGI (reference sequence). Trimming removed 6 bases from V and 5 bases from J; junction bases left unmatched: 11. The CDR3, as DNA: TGTGCCAGCAGCCCCAACAGGGGGCGAGGGGATCAGCCCCAGCATTTT. It yields the protein CASSPNRGRGDQPQHF.

This clonotype was counted ten times or more. The chain is built from TRBV5-1 and TRBJ2-7, with D possibly matching TRBD2 (5 bases). CDR1 is SGHRS, CDR2 YFSETQ, per germline. The CDR3 is made up of 15 amino acids. V lost 4 bases, J lost 2 bases, and 16 bases lay in between. The CDR3 DNA sequence: TGCGCCAGCAGCCGAGGACTTGACCGAACCTACGAGCAGTACTTC. It yields the protein CASSRGLDRTYEQYF.

This clonotype was recorded only once. This could be a read error, since a much larger clone is one nucleotide away. The J gene is TRBJ2-7, the V gene TRBV11-1, with D possibly being TRBD1 (6 bases). The CDR3 runs to 11 residues. Germline V CDR1 and CDR2: SGHAT, FQDESV (reference sequence). The CDR3 region has the DNA TGTGCCAGCACCGAGGGGGTTGAGCAGAACTTC. Translated: CASTEGVEQNF.

The rearrangement links TRBV7-3 to TRBJ2-1, with TRBD2 identical over 8 bases. V was clipped by 6 bases and J by 7 bases; unmatched bases: 11. Germline V gene sequence: CDR1 SGHTA, CDR2 FQGTGA. This CDR3 has 15 residues. The CDR3 region is CASRPGGGPGNEQFF. As DNA, the CDR3 is TGTGCCAGCAGACCCGGGGGGGGACCGGGAAATGAGCAGTTCTTC.

This clonotype was picked up many times. The chain combines TRBV18 with TRBJ1-1; D not certain. The V gene's germline CDR1 is KGHSH and CDR2 LQKENI. With 2 bases removed from V and 5 bases from J, the gap between germline ends came to 12 bases. The CDR3 length is 14 residues. The CDR3 protein is CASSPGRAETEAFF. The CDR3, as DNA: TGTGCCAGCTCACCAGGTCGAGCTGAAACTGAAGCTTTCTTT.

The table lists this clonotype with a few counts. The chain combines TRBV20-1 with TRBJ2-7; TRBD2 matches at 9 bases. J was trimmed by 0 bases and V by 3 bases; bases with no gene match: 3. Germline lookup yields CDR1 DFQATT and CDR2 SNEGSKA (reference sequence). The CDR3 length is 14 residues. The CDR3 nucleotides are TGCAGTGCTAGGGATAGCGGGAGCTCCTACGAGCAGTACTTC. It specifies CSARDSGSSYEQYF.

This clonotype was observed at least ten times. The chain has TRBV7-2 and TRBJ2-7; 7 bases agree with TRBD2. The CDR3 is made up of 14 amino acids. The germline V gene encodes CDR1 SGHTA and CDR2 FQGNSA. J lost 6 bases, V lost 2 bases, and 7 bases had no gene match. This chain's CDR3 is CASSLIGRTREQYF. The CDR3, as DNA: TGTGCCAGCAGCTTAATCGGGAGGACTCGCGAGCAGTACTTC.

This clonotype turned up a few times. This chain links TRBV4-1 with TRBJ1-2; unclear D gene. The CDR3 covers 16 residues. The ends were cut back, 4 bases at V and 5 bases at J, with 20 bases in the middle. In germline, CDR1 is MGHRA, CDR2 YSYEKL. The CDR3: CASSPVPEFRLYGYTF. The CDR3 nucleotides read TGCGCCAGCAGCCCTGTCCCAGAGTTCCGGCTTTATGGCTACACCTTC.

CDR3 DNA: TGTGCCAGCAGTTTACGTACTAGCGGGCCCTCCTACGAGCAGTACTTC. It is translated as CASSLRTSGPSYEQYF. The V gene is TRBV6-5, the J gene TRBJ2-7; 9 positions agree with TRBD2. Trimming cost V 4 bases and J 0 bases; bases outside gene matches: 7. This CDR3 region has 16 residues. CDR1 is MNHEY and CDR2 is SVGAGI in the germline V gene.

This clonotype was seen many times. V usage is TRBV12-3 or TRBV12-4 and J usage is TRBJ2-6; no clear D. Trimming removed 6 bases at V and 0 bases at J, with 9 bases between. The CDR3 consists of 15 residues. CDR3 region: CASSWARSGANVLTF. CDR3 nucleotide sequence: TGTGCCAGCAGCTGGGCTCGCTCTGGGGCCAACGTCCTGACTTTC.

This clonotype was counted a few times. This chain joins TRBV6-5 and TRBJ2-5; D uncertain. Germline V gene data show CDR1 as MNHEY and CDR2 as SVGAGI. The germline V and J ends were trimmed by 0 bases and 5 bases, with 13 bases remaining between them. The CDR3 loop spans 15 amino acids. CDR3 DNA: TGTGCCAGCAGTTACTCGGTTAGTGGATGGGAGACCCAGTACTTC. Translating it yields CASSYSVSGWETQYF.

The chain links TRBV7-8 to TRBJ1-2; the D is unclear. Between the trimmed V and J ends, which lost 1 base and 6 bases, there was a span of 15 bases. From germline, CDR1 is SGHVS and CDR2 FQNEAQ. The CDR3 contains 15 residues. CDR3 nucleotide sequence: TGTGCCAGCAGCTTAGTTCTGGGCAGCCCGGATGGCTACACCTTC. Its translation is CASSLVLGSPDGYTF.